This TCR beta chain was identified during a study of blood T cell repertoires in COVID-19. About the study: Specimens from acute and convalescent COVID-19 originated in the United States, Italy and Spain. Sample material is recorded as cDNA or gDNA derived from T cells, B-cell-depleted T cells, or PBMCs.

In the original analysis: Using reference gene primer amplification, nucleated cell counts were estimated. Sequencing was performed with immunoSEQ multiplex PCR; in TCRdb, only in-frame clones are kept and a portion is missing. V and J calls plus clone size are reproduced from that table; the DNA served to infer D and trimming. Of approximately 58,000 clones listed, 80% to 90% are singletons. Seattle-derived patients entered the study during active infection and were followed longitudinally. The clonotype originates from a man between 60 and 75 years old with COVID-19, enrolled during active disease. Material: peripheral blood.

The CDR3 coding sequence is TGCAGCACACAGGGGGCCAACTATGGCTACACCTTC. The encoded protein is CSTQGANYGYTF. V and J are TRBV29-1 and TRBJ1-2; TRBD1 aligns across 9 bases. The germline CDR1 and CDR2 sequences are SQVTM and ANQGSEA. After removal of 8 bases from V and 2 bases from J, the junction contained 3 bases not matched to a gene. The CDR3 has 12 residues.